The 8 T cell receptor beta chains presented below share a single source sample, sequenced in a study of T cells after yellow fever vaccination. In TCRdb, the 5' RACE reads were re-called with MiXCR into one record per CDR3 protein. This sample has fewer than 650,000 distinct CDR3 sequences, with less than 25% found just once. This specimen was PBMCs, taken around 3 weeks after the first yellow fever vaccination. These receptors originate from a man aged 18-30 years who received the YFV17D yellow fever vaccine.

The chain is built from TRBV5-1 and TRBJ1-6; 8 bases match TRBD1. V was pared by 0 bases and J by 7 bases, with 3 bases of the junction left unmatched. Germline values: CDR1 SGHRS, CDR2 YFSETQ. The CDR3 length is 15 residues. The CDR3 DNA sequence: TGCGCCAGCAGCTTGGCGGGACAGGCGAATTCACCCCTCCACTTT. This encodes CASSLAGQANSPLHF.

This clonotype has only a few counts. V usage is TRBV4-3 and J usage is TRBJ2-5; D possibly corresponds to TRBD2 (5 bases). Per the germline V gene, CDR1 is LGHNA and CDR2 is YSLEER. The CDR3 is 15 amino acids. Trimming removed 4 bases at V and 5 bases at J, with 17 bases between. CDR3 bases: TGCGCCAGCAGCCCCCTAGCAAACGCACGGGAGACCCAGTACTTC. It translates to CASSPLANARETQYF.

This clonotype was seen more than once but under ten times. The rearrangement joins TRBV6-5 to TRBJ1-1; 10 nucleotides agree with TRBD1. Germline V gene data show CDR1 as MNHEY and CDR2 as SVGAGI. The CDR3 spans 17 residues. The V and J ends lost 0 bases and 3 bases, in that order; junction bases with no gene match: 7. CDR3 nucleotides: TGTGCCAGCAGTTACTCCCAGGGTGGGACAGGGGACACTGAAGCTTTCTTT. It specifies CASSYSQGGTGDTEAFF.

This clonotype was recorded a few times. The rearrangement uses TRBV29-1 and TRBJ2-5; D ambiguous. CDR3 length: 13 residues. V shed 0 bases and J shed 5 bases, with 10 bases lying between them. The germline CDR1 and CDR2 sequences are SQVTM and ANQGSEA. The CDR3 loop is CSVEESAIETQYF. The DNA for the CDR3 is TGCAGCGTTGAAGAGTCGGCTATTGAGACCCAGTACTTC.

The chain has TRBV4-2 and TRBJ2-5; 8 positions match TRBD2. From germline, CDR1 is LGHNA and CDR2 YNFKEQ. The CDR3 length is 15 residues. V dropped 0 bases and J dropped 3; count of bases not matched to a gene: 3. CDR3 in DNA: TGTGCCAGCAGCCAAGAAGCGGGAGCGGAAGAGACCCAGTACTTC. It codes for CASSQEAGAEETQYF.

This chain uses TRBV6-5 with TRBJ2-1; D is unresolved. Trimming cost V 4 bases and J 0 bases, with 13 bases left between them. The germline gives CDR1 MNHEY, CDR2 SVGAGI. The CDR3 sequence is 16 residues long. The CDR3 spells CASSFRVPGSYNEQFF. The CDR3 coding sequence is TGTGCCAGCAGTTTTAGAGTTCCGGGCTCCTACAATGAGCAGTTCTTC.

This clonotype has just a few counts. This chain links TRBV6-2 or TRBV6-3 with TRBJ2-3; unclear D gene. The V gene lost 0 bases and the J gene lost 3 bases, with 13 bases spanning the gap. This CDR3 spans 16 amino acids. Germline V CDR1 and CDR2: MNHEY, SVGEGT. The CDR3: CASSYSTATGTDTQYF. The CDR3 coding sequence is TGTGCCAGCAGTTACTCGACGGCTACTGGTACAGATACGCAGTATTTT.

The genes are TRBV7-8 and TRBJ2-1; D not certain. This CDR3 comprises 17 residues. Trimming removed 1 base at V and 0 bases at J, with 13 bases between. Germline values: CDR1 SGHVS, CDR2 FQNEAQ. CDR3 sequence: CASSLGTVPGSYNEQFF. CDR3 bases: TGTGCCAGCAGCTTAGGGACGGTCCCAGGCTCCTACAATGAGCAGTTCTTC.